Presented here are 23 T cell receptor beta chains from one specimen sequenced in a study of cytomegalovirus exposure and HLA in healthy donors. With 60 Vbeta and 13 Jbeta primers, the PCR was carried out. Some clones are missing from TCRdb's copy, which holds only in-frame ones; the method was immunoSEQ multiplex PCR. Among over 150,000 clones listed, 77% were seen once. The sequenced sample consisted of PBMCs. Every receptor here comes from a woman in her 40s in good health and CMV-seropositive.

The chain employs TRBV4-1 and TRBJ2-5, with D tentatively TRBD2 (5 bases). The CDR3 has 16 residues. The germline V and J ends were trimmed by 4 bases and 0 bases, with 15 bases remaining between them. The germline V gene encodes CDR1 MGHRA and CDR2 YSYEKL. The CDR3: CASSPRGAEYQETQYF. CDR3 coding DNA: TGCGCCAGCAGCCCCCGGGGAGCAGAGTACCAAGAGACCCAGTACTTC.

This clone was seen a few times. The rearrangement uses TRBV2 and TRBJ1-6; D gene unclear. With 1 base removed from V and 5 bases from J, the gap between germline ends came to 9 bases. The CDR3 sequence is 15 residues long. Germline values: CDR1 SNHLY, CDR2 FYNNEI. The chain's CDR3 is CASSEGQANNSPLHF. In DNA, the CDR3 is TGTGCCAGCAGTGAAGGGCAGGCGAATAATTCACCCCTCCACTTT.

The CDR3 bases are TGTGCCATCAGGCCGGGACAGGGGGCGGGGGACACTGAAGCTTTCTTT. Its protein is CAIRPGQGAGDTEAFF. This chain joins TRBV10-3 and TRBJ1-1, with 12 bases aligning to TRBD1. In germline, CDR1 is ENHRY, CDR2 SYGVKD. The CDR3 has 16 residues. V dropped 6 bases and J dropped 3; count of bases not matched to a gene: 8.

This clone has more than one count but fewer than ten. The chain carries TRBV6-5 and TRBJ1-4, with 8 bases lining up with TRBD1. J lost 7 bases, V lost 6 bases, and 7 bases had no gene match. Germline values: CDR1 MNHEY, CDR2 SVGAGI. The CDR3 runs to 14 residues. CDR3 in amino acids: CASSRNRGVEKLFF. CDR3 nucleotide sequence: TGTGCCAGCAGCCGTAACAGGGGGGTTGAAAAACTGTTTTTT.

CDR3 protein: CAWRSDSSFNYGYTF. CDR3 nucleotides: TGTGCCTGGAGGTCGGACAGCTCTTTTAACTATGGCTACACCTTC. The chain combines TRBV30 with TRBJ1-2; the D gene is possibly TRBD1 (6 bases). CDR3 length equals 15 residues. The germline V gene encodes CDR1 GTSNPN and CDR2 SVGIG (reference sequence). The V end lost 3 bases, the J end lost 1 base, and 15 bases lay between the germline ends.

This chain links TRBV6-5 with TRBJ1-4, with a tentative D call TRBD1 (5 bases). The CDR3 consists of 13 residues. Per the germline V gene, CDR1 is MNHEY and CDR2 is SVGAGI. The V gene lost 8 bases and the J gene lost 8 bases, with 15 bases spanning the gap. The CDR3 coding sequence is TGTGCCAGCCGGGCAGGGCTACAGGAAAAACTGTTTTTT. It specifies CASRAGLQEKLFF.

In this sample, this clone turned up a few times. V gene TRBV29-1 combines with J gene TRBJ1-4, with TRBD1 matching over 7 bases. CDR3 length: 13 amino acids. The germline gives CDR1 SQVTM, CDR2 ANQGSEA. Trimming removed 7 bases from V and 4 bases from J; junction bases left unmatched: 6. The CDR3 sequence is CSASRDSNEKLFF. CDR3 nucleotide sequence: TGCAGCGCCTCCCGGGACAGTAATGAAAAACTGTTTTTT.

The V gene is TRBV2, the J gene TRBJ2-5; TRBD2 might be the D (6 bases). Germline lookup yields CDR1 SNHLY and CDR2 FYNNEI. With 0 bases removed from V and 5 bases from J, the gap between germline ends came to 7 bases. This CDR3 has 13 residues. The CDR3, as DNA: TGTGCCAGCAGTGAAGCAGGGAGGGAGACCCAGTACTTC. Translation: CASSEAGRETQYF.

There are a few counts of this clone. Germline is not matched at one junction end, which may reflect a read error. The chain links TRBV7-9 to TRBJ1-1; D is unresolved. The germline V gene has CDR1 SEHNR and CDR2 FQNEAQ (reference sequence). The CDR3 extends over 12 amino acids. CDR3 in DNA: TGTTCCAGCAGCGTGGCGGTGGCTGAAGCTTTCTTT. Amino acid sequence: CSSSVAVAEAFF.

The V gene is TRBV5-1, the J gene TRBJ2-2; 8 positions agree with TRBD2. Germline CDR1 reads SGHRS; CDR2 reads YFSETQ. The CDR3 loop spans 16 amino acids. V shed 0 bases, J shed 6 bases, and the junction held 7 bases outside the gene matches. For the CDR3, the DNA is TGCGCCAGCAGCTTGGATCGGGGGGGGCCGGCCGGGGAGCTGTTTTTT. Its protein product is CASSLDRGGPAGELFF.

The V gene is TRBV5-1, the J gene TRBJ1-2, with a possible D match to TRBD1 (6 bases). V was trimmed by 3 bases and J by 1 base, leaving 10 bases between them. Germline CDR1 SGHRS, CDR2 YFSETQ. The CDR3 loop spans 14 amino acids. CDR3 in DNA: TGCGCCAGCAGCTCCGGACAGATTAACTATGGCTACACCTTC. Protein product: CASSSGQINYGYTF.

This sequence joins TRBV9 and TRBJ2-7, with TRBD1 matching 8 bases. This CDR3 spans 13 amino acids. CDR1 and CDR2 (germline): SGDLS, YYNGEE. V lost 3 bases, J lost 6 bases, and 5 bases stayed unmatched. For the CDR3, the DNA is TGTGCCAGCAGCGCTCGACAGGGGTCCGAGCAGTACTTC. Protein: CASSARQGSEQYF.

The V call is TRBV11-3, the J call TRBJ1-1, with D unclear. Germline V CDR1 and CDR2: SGHNT, YENEEA. The V and J ends lost 6 bases and 3 bases respectively, with 8 bases between them. CDR3 length: 12 amino acids. The CDR3: CASSYGYTEAFF. In DNA form, the CDR3 reads TGTGCCAGCAGTTACGGGTACACTGAAGCTTTCTTT.

V usage is TRBV5-1 and J usage is TRBJ2-6; possibly TRBD1 for D (5 bases). The CDR3 consists of 20 residues. V was trimmed by 1 base and J by 0 bases, leaving 20 bases between them. The germline gives CDR1 SGHRS, CDR2 YFSETQ. The CDR3 coding sequence is TGCGCCAGCAGCTTGCGAACAGGAATCCGTACTGCCTCTGGGGCCAACGTCCTGACTTTC. It codes for CASSLRTGIRTASGANVLTF.

The chain is built from TRBV11-2 and TRBJ2-2; TRBD2 matches 8 bases. Germline V lookup: CDR1 SGHAT, CDR2 FQNNGV. The V segment lost 5 bases and the J segment 0 bases; nucleotides outside the gene matches: 11. The CDR3 contains 18 residues. The CDR3 DNA reads as TGTGCCAGCAGCACCCCGGGGTTAGCGGGGACGAACACCGGGGAGCTGTTTTTT. It yields the protein CASSTPGLAGTNTGELFF.

This chain connects TRBV30 to TRBJ1-1; D might be TRBD1 (5 bases). The V gene's germline CDR1 is GTSNPN and CDR2 SVGIG (reference sequence). CDR3 length: 14 amino acids. The germline V and J ends were trimmed by 1 base and 4 bases, with 13 bases remaining between them. The CDR3 DNA sequence: TGTGCCTGGAGTGGCTACCCCGGGGGCACTGAAGCTTTCTTT. It specifies CAWSGYPGGTEAFF.

The chain recombines TRBV7-8 with TRBJ2-1, with D possibly being TRBD1 (6 bases). The CDR3 totals 14 residues. The V and J ends lost 4 bases and 2 bases respectively, with 9 bases between them. Germline values: CDR1 SGHVS, CDR2 FQNEAQ. This CDR3 reads CASSYRDTYNEQFF. The CDR3 DNA is TGTGCCAGCAGCTACCGGGACACCTACAATGAGCAGTTCTTC. Full variable domain (remainder filled in from reference TRBV7-8 and TRBJ2-1): GAGVSQSPRYKVAKRGQDVALRCDPISGHVSLFWYQQALGQGPEFLTYFQNEAQLDKSGLPSDRFFAERPEGSVSTLKIQRTQQEDSAVYLCASSYRDTYNEQFFGPGTRLTVL.

A word on this clone: A junction end diverges from the germline sequence, so it may reflect a read error. The chain recombines TRBV7-9 with TRBJ2-7; tentative D call: TRBD1 (6 bases). The CDR3 contains 12 residues. Germline V gene lookup returns CDR1 SEHNR and CDR2 FQNEAQ (reference sequence). CDR3 amino acids: CSSSAQGYEQYF. Written as DNA, the CDR3 is TGTTCCAGCAGCGCACAGGGCTACGAGCAGTACTTC.

The chain uses TRBV5-1 and TRBJ1-1, with a weak D call TRBD1 (5 bases). The V end was cut by 2 bases, the J end by 6 bases, with 14 bases between. Per the germline V gene, CDR1 is SGHRS and CDR2 is YFSETQ. The CDR3 length is 14 residues. The CDR3 reads CASSLGGVSSEAFF. In DNA, the CDR3 is TGCGCCAGCAGCTTAGGAGGGGTAAGCTCTGAAGCTTTCTTT.

The rearrangement links TRBV7-2 to TRBJ1-2; tentatively, D is TRBD1 (5 bases). CDR3 size: 14 residues. V dropped 1 base and J dropped 4 bases, with 10 bases sitting between them. Germline V CDR1 and CDR2: SGHTA, FQGNSA. Here the CDR3 reads CASSLGRESYGYTF. DNA of the CDR3: TGTGCCAGCAGCTTAGGCAGGGAAAGCTATGGCTACACCTTC.

V usage is TRBV14 and J usage is TRBJ1-1; D is perhaps TRBD1 (6 bases). The CDR3 sequence is 14 residues long. The germline V and J ends were trimmed by 2 bases and 7 bases, with 14 bases remaining between them. CDR1 is SGHDN, CDR2 FVKESK, per germline. CDR3 loop: CASSQNTWTVEAFF. The CDR3 DNA is TGTGCCAGCAGCCAAAACACCTGGACAGTTGAAGCTTTCTTT.

The chain carries TRBV9 and TRBJ2-3; D is perhaps TRBD2 (5 bases). Germline CDR1 reads SGDLS; CDR2 reads YYNGEE. Trimming pared 0 bases from V and 2 bases from J, leaving 10 bases between. The CDR3 loop spans 15 amino acids. CDR3 region: CASSVGGFFTDTQYF. The DNA of the CDR3 is TGTGCCAGCAGCGTAGGAGGGTTCTTCACAGATACGCAGTATTTT.

The V and J genes are TRBV6-5 and TRBJ1-5; no clear D. This CDR3 comprises 11 residues. Germline V gene sequence: CDR1 MNHEY, CDR2 SVGAGI. Trimming took 5 bases from V and 6 from J, leaving 5 bases between them. CDR3 region: CASSEGQPQHF. The CDR3 DNA is TGTGCCAGCAGTGAGGGTCAGCCCCAGCATTTT.